The T cell receptor beta chain under discussion was sequenced for a study of shared clonotypes between healthy human individuals (dated by TCRdb to about 2020). Background on the whole study: The cohort included three men and a couple of women between 18 and 49 years of age. To estimate repertoire size and how much clonotypes are shared between individuals, the study performed deep sequencing of blood TCR repertoires from roughly five healthy adults. To increase sequencing depth and limit assay-specific biases, TCR repertoire library preparation and sequencing were carried out by different laboratories using diverse techniques. Each donor's leukapheresis produced roughly between roughly 0.94 and 9.5 billion PBMCs. The investigation overall reported the following: Sampling was limited to blood, and TCR repertoires in tissue likely differ from TCR repertoires in blood. Pairwise subsampling led to the expectation that sequencing depth would affect the degree of clonotype sharing among donors. Because the study included only a small number of donors, the genetic and exposure-history diversity represented was limited.

Using the deep immunoSEQ assay, TCR CDR3 regions were amplified from genomic DNA by multiplex PCR. Extracted genomic DNA from each cell subset was spread evenly across all wells of several immunoSEQ 96-well plates, with each plate serving as a replicate. For unsorted PBMC, 250 to 300 ng genomic DNA, equal to about 30,000 T cell genomes, was loaded into each replicate PCR. Ten immunoSEQ deep assay plates were used to sequence the unsorted PBMC genomic DNA. Purified libraries were measured with a Qubit 3.0 fluorometer, size-checked on a Bioanalyzer 2100, and measured again with the KAPA Library Quantification kit. A separate single-read 150-cycle Illumina NextSeq 550 flow cell was used to sequence each immunoSEQ 96-well plate. Regarding the original processing steps: The immunoSEQ output contained only junctional sequences without quality scores, so filtering could not match that applied to full-length reads. Sequences were annotated with PyIR, a Python wrapper for IgBLAST v1.9, using IMGT germline references to assign V/J genes and CDR3. Reads were removed for weak V/J assignments (E-value above 1e-6), missing CDR3, stop codons, out-of-frame junctions, or ambiguous translated residues. V3J clonotypes were defined by identical inferred V gene, J gene, and CDR3 amino acid sequence. The percentage overlap between two repertoires was calculated by dividing the number of shared unique clonotypes by the size of the smaller repertoire. Three approaches were used to assess repertoire richness: RTK rarefaction, the Chao1 estimator, and Recon v2.1 estimates of unobserved clonotypes. In TCRdb, the immuneACCESS table is reduced to in-frame sequences with V and J assigned. These tables do not hold every clone; where another copy was compared, an unresolved V gene accounts for under half, and the others remain unexplained. Clone size and the V and J calls come from that table; the DNA yielded D and trimming. This sample has about 470,000 clones in its table, and 70% to 80% of those were observed once. Jointly, the top ten make up roughly an eighth of the sample.

The donors were healthy, HIV-negative adults with no recently reported acute infections or vaccinations. All donors were Caucasian adults living in Nashville, Tennessee, USA. For unsorted samples, 90 million or so PBMCs were counted and genomic DNA was extracted with the QIAamp DNA Blood Mini kit. After blood collection by leukapheresis, PBMCs were isolated using Ficoll-Histopaque density gradient centrifugation and then cryopreserved in the vapor phase of liquid nitrogen. Trimming leaves V shorter by 4 bases and J shorter by 6 bases, with the junction holding 13 bases beyond the gene matches. CDR1 and CDR2 were assigned from the germline V gene as SGDLS and YYNGEE. From the cysteine through the phenylalanine, the CDR3 covers 16 amino acids. Just CDR3 DNA is preserved here, 48 bases in frame from base 1. In the case of this clone: The specificity of this receptor is unknown. Base qualities are not recorded, but no much larger clone differs from it by a single base.

Sequencing was carried out using PBMCs. The TCR originated in a woman aged 40 to 50 in good health. Some clones in this sample may be carry-over from other donors' samples. This sequence uses TRBV9 and TRBJ2-3, and TRBD2 aligns with 8 junction nucleotides. In nucleotides, the sequence is TGTGCCAGCAGCCCAGTGGTAGCGGGGCCTGGGGATACGCAGTATTTT. It codes for CASSPVVAGPGDTQYF.